Given below is one T cell receptor beta chain in context. This sample stems from a study of blood T cell repertoires in COVID-19. Study summary: The samples span acute and convalescent COVID-19 from the United States, Italy and Spain. The analysed material was cDNA or gDNA that came from T cells, B-cell-depleted T cells, or PBMCs.

Germline CDR1 is SEHNR and CDR2 is FQNEAQ (reference sequence). The length of the CDR3 is 15 residues. V was trimmed by 5 bases and J by 4 bases, leaving 18 bases between them. Profiling relied on immunoSEQ multiplex PCR, and the TCRdb table lists in-frame clones only, not all of them. The sample has approximately 380,000 clones, less than 85% seen once. Sequencing was done on a sample of peripheral blood. The V and J genes are TRBV7-9 and TRBJ2-7, with unresolved D. This receptor was obtained from a woman younger than 35 with acute or convalescent COVID-19. The chain's CDR3 is CASSHRTERTYEQYF. The CDR3 nucleotides are TGTGCCAGCAGCCACCGAACAGAACGTACGTACGAGCAGTACTTC.